These T cell receptor beta chains were read from a single sample in a study of T cell responses to AZD1222 COVID-19 vaccine. TCRdb's table, derived via immunoSEQ multiplex PCR, lists solely in-frame clones and lacks some. The table lists some 110,000 clones, roughly 84% of them singletons, with roughly a sixth in the top ten. Material: peripheral blood, obtained 28 days after the second AZD1222 dose. Every receptor here comes from an adult who received the AZD1222 COVID-19 vaccine. Each CDR3 is given with its conserved first and last residue. D genes are given only for firm matches. Clone sizes are given selectively: once, few, many, or a class where the clone is expanded.

J: TRBJ1-6
V: TRBV7-2
D: TRBD1
size: .
CDR3: CASSLAGQNSPLHF
DNA: TGTGCCAGCAGCTTAGCGGGACAGAATTCACCCCTCCACTTT

J: TRBJ2-2
V: TRBV19
D: TRBD1
size: few
CDR3: CASRIPGTEHTGELFF
DNA: TGTGCCAGTAGAATTCCCGGGACAGAACACACCGGGGAGCTGTTTTTT

J: TRBJ2-1
V: TRBV19
D: TRBD1
size: .
CDR3: CASDPGTGFNEQFF
DNA: TGTGCCAGCGACCCCGGGACAGGGTTTAATGAGCAGTTCTTC

J: TRBJ1-1
V: TRBV6-4
D: .
size: once
CDR3: CASTKRATEAFF
DNA: TGTGCCAGCACCAAGAGGGCCACTGAAGCTTTCTTT

J: TRBJ1-4
V: TRBV4-2
D: .
size: .
CDR3: CASSRWSEKLFF
DNA: TGTGCCAGCAGCCGTTGGAGTGAAAAACTGTTTTTT

J: TRBJ1-2
V: TRBV18
D: .
size: few
CDR3: CASSPYAANYGYTF
DNA: TGTGCCAGCTCACCCTATGCTGCTAACTATGGCTACACCTTC

J: TRBJ1-5
V: TRBV18
D: .
size: .
CDR3: CASSPGQPGANQPQHF
DNA: TGTGCCAGCTCACCCGGACAACCTGGGGCCAATCAGCCCCAGCATTTT

J: TRBJ1-2
V: TRBV7-9
D: TRBD1
size: .
CDR3: CASSGRRTGVMSDYGYTF
DNA: TGTGCCAGCAGCGGAAGGCGGACAGGGGTCATGAGTGACTATGGCTACACCTTC

J: TRBJ1-2
V: TRBV3-1/TRBV3-2
D: TRBD1
size: .
CDR3: CASSRGQGARVYGYTF
DNA: TGTGCCAGCAGCCGGGGACAGGGGGCGAGAGTTTATGGCTACACCTTC

J: TRBJ1-2
V: TRBV4-3
D: .
size: once
CDR3: CASSQVGYSYTF
DNA: TGCGCCAGCAGCCAAGTCGGTTATAGCTACACCTTC

J: TRBJ2-2
V: TRBV7-9
D: .
size: .
CDR3: CASSSGSSGTGELFF
DNA: TGTGCCAGCAGCTCCGGATCCTCGGGCACCGGGGAGCTGTTTTTT

J: TRBJ2-2
V: TRBV29-1
D: .
size: .
CDR3: CSVGRDRGELFF
DNA: TGCAGCGTTGGCCGCGACCGCGGGGAGCTGTTTTTT

J: TRBJ1-6
V: TRBV11-1
D: .
size: few
CDR3: CASSPDGAGMGSPLHF
DNA: TGTGCCAGCAGCCCAGACGGGGCCGGAATGGGTTCACCCCTCCACTTT

J: TRBJ1-1
V: TRBV6-6
D: .
size: .
CDR3: CASSFGEVLGTEAFF
DNA: TGTGCCAGCAGTTTTGGAGAGGTGTTGGGCACTGAAGCTTTCTTT

J: TRBJ2-3
V: TRBV9
D: .
size: .
CDR3: CASSAGSSTDTQYF
DNA: TGTGCCAGCAGCGCCGGGAGTAGCACAGATACGCAGTATTTT

J: TRBJ2-2
V: TRBV11-2
D: TRBD2
size: .
CDR3: CASSPSGGSAGELFF
DNA: TGTGCCAGCAGCCCCAGCGGGGGGTCCGCCGGGGAGCTGTTTTTT

J: TRBJ1-3
V: TRBV5-1
D: .
size: .
CDR3: CASSLGTDSGNTIYF
DNA: TGCGCCAGCAGCCTAGGGACCGACTCTGGAAACACCATATATTTT

J: TRBJ2-7
V: TRBV6-5
D: .
size: once
CDR3: CASSYSVGISYEQYF
DNA: TGTGCCAGCAGTTACTCGGTCGGGATTTCCTACGAGCAGTACTTC

J: TRBJ2-3
V: TRBV7-3
D: TRBD2
size: .
CDR3: CASSLLAGSTDTQYF
DNA: TGTGCCAGCAGCTTACTAGCGGGGAGCACAGATACGCAGTATTTT

J: TRBJ1-5
V: TRBV6-2/TRBV6-3
D: .
size: few
CDR3: CASSSKPRVGGNQPQHF
DNA: TGTGCCAGCAGTTCCAAACCCAGGGTTGGCGGCAATCAGCCCCAGCATTTT

J: TRBJ2-1
V: TRBV7-2
D: TRBD2
size: .
CDR3: CASRAGGSYNEQFF
DNA: TGTGCCAGCCGTGCGGGAGGATCCTACAATGAGCAGTTCTTC

J: TRBJ2-5
V: TRBV4-2
D: TRBD1
size: once
CDR3: CASSEEQGSQYF
DNA: TGTGCCAGCAGCGAAGAACAGGGGTCCCAGTACTTC

J: TRBJ2-2
V: TRBV5-4
D: TRBD2
size: .
CDR3: CASSLGTSGTRSGELFF
DNA: TGTGCCAGCAGCTTGGGGACTAGCGGGACTAGATCCGGGGAGCTGTTTTTT

J: TRBJ1-2
V: TRBV6-5
D: .
size: .
CDR3: CASYPSRDEVKGYTF
DNA: TGTGCCAGCTACCCTAGCCGGGACGAGGTGAAGGGCTACACCTTC

J: TRBJ1-5
V: TRBV5-1
D: .
size: .
CDR3: CASSREGAQPQHF
DNA: TGCGCCAGCAGCCGCGAAGGGGCCCAGCCCCAGCATTTT

J: TRBJ1-2
V: TRBV5-6
D: TRBD1
size: .
CDR3: CASSVTENRGLYGYTF
DNA: TGTGCCAGCAGCGTCACCGAAAACAGGGGGCTCTATGGCTACACCTTC

J: TRBJ2-7
V: TRBV6-2/TRBV6-3
D: .
size: .
CDR3: CASSYDSWNWLYEQYF
DNA: TGTGCCAGCAGTTACGACAGTTGGAATTGGCTTTACGAGCAGTACTTC

J: TRBJ1-2
V: TRBV7-6
D: .
size: .
CDR3: CASSPGTTPHYGYTF
DNA: TGTGCCAGCAGCCCAGGGACAACCCCACACTATGGCTACACCTTC

J: TRBJ2-2
V: TRBV4-3
D: TRBD1
size: once
CDR3: CASSQESPLTGWTGELFF
DNA: TGCGCCAGCAGCCAAGAATCTCCCTTGACAGGGTGGACCGGGGAGCTGTTTTTT

J: TRBJ1-2
V: TRBV18
D: TRBD1
size: .
CDR3: CASSRNRDSNYGYTF
DNA: TGTGCCAGCTCACGCAACCGGGACAGTAACTATGGCTACACCTTC

J: TRBJ1-5
V: TRBV1
D: .
size: few
CDR3: CTSSQREGKCNQPQHF
DNA: TGCACCAGCAGCCAAAGAGAGGGTAAGTGCAATCAGCCCCAGCATTTT

J: TRBJ2-1
V: TRBV5-1
D: TRBD1
size: .
CDR3: CASSTGQGISNEQFF
DNA: TGCGCCAGCAGCACGGGACAGGGTATCTCCAATGAGCAGTTCTTC

J: TRBJ2-7
V: TRBV7-9
D: TRBD1
size: .
CDR3: CASSLGGTGAYEQYF
DNA: TGTGCCAGCAGCTTAGGTGGGACAGGGGCCTACGAGCAGTACTTC

J: TRBJ1-5
V: TRBV19
D: .
size: .
CDR3: CASSFLSTGNQPQHF
DNA: TGTGCCAGTAGTTTCCTAAGCACGGGCAATCAGCCCCAGCATTTT

J: TRBJ2-2
V: TRBV5-1
D: .
size: .
CDR3: CASSYRADGTGELFF
DNA: TGCGCCAGCAGCTACAGGGCCGATGGGACCGGGGAGCTGTTTTTT